This TCR beta chain was sequenced for a study of regulatory T cells in long-lasting Graves disease. Time point indicated: newly diagnosed GD, antithyroid drugs for less than 3 months. TCR sequences were obtained from RNA taken from PBMCs. Trimming shortened V by 4 bases and J by 3 bases, and 10 bases separated the two germline ends. The CDR3 runs to 13 residues. Looked up from germline, CDR1 is SEHNR and CDR2 is FQNEAQ (reference sequence). iRepertoire HTBI primers and Arm-PCR of CDR3 regions built TCR beta libraries. Authors' analysis steps: Analysis of the samples identified 50 to 65 TRBV and about 14 TRBJ segments. MiXCR, run by TCRdb on the multiplex PCR reads, gives a single entry per CDR3 protein. The V and J calls shown here were made by TCRdb, not taken from the authors' results. The table has some 500,000 distinct CDR3 sequences, around an eighth seen once. General observations from the study: Between persistent patients, roughly 2,600 public clonotypes were shared, exceeding the 966 shared between new patients.

This clonotype has ten or more counts. Its antigen remains unidentified. These sequences were also reported in another study, on T cells in Graves' hyperthyroidism and ophthalmopathy. That source reports: Disease duration under 2 months; hyperthyroidism patients were aged 18 to 65.

The J gene is TRBJ2-7, the V gene TRBV7-9; D not certain. This material consisted of peripheral blood mononuclear cells (PBMCs), taken at new diagnosis, from a patient treated with antithyroid drugs. The clonotype originates from a man aged 25 to 40 with Graves disease. CDR3 coding DNA: TGTGCCAGCAGCTGGGGTGAAGGCTACGAGCAGTACTTC. As protein: CASSWGEGYEQYF.